The next 30 T cell receptor beta chains were all read from a single sample in a study of blood T cell repertoires in COVID-19. Some clones are missing from TCRdb's copy, which holds only in-frame ones; the method was immunoSEQ multiplex PCR. The sample records roughly 100,000 clones, around 87% being singletons. Material for sequencing was peripheral blood. The source is a woman aged 50 to 65 with COVID-19, enrolled during active disease.

This rearrangement joins TRBV27 to TRBJ2-2; 8 nucleotides align to TRBD1. The CDR3 is made up of 17 amino acids. The V and J ends lost 4 bases and 1 base, in that order; junction bases with no gene match: 8. Looked up from germline, CDR1 is MNHEY and CDR2 is SMNVEV (reference sequence). CDR3 in DNA: TGTGCCAGCAGTTCCCTATCGACAGGGGTGAACACCGGGGAGCTGTTTTTT. Protein product: CASSSLSTGVNTGELFF.

This clone has only one observation. This chain's CDR3 is CATSRGLAGQTRDTQYF. In nucleotides, the CDR3 is TGTGCCACCAGCAGAGGTTTAGCGGGGCAAACCAGGGATACGCAGTATTTT. V is TRBV15 and J is TRBJ2-3; 8 nucleotides agree with TRBD2. The V gene end was trimmed by 1 base and the J gene end by 6 bases; junction bases not matched to a gene: 12. This CDR3 is 17 amino acids long. CDR1 is LNHNV and CDR2 is YYDKDF in the germline V gene (reference sequence).

The V and J genes are TRBV18 and TRBJ1-2; TRBD1 might be the D (6 bases). The CDR3 covers 15 residues. The germline gives CDR1 KGHSH, CDR2 LQKENI. The V gene lost 2 bases and the J gene lost 4 bases, with 14 bases spanning the gap. The CDR3 loop is CASSPGQRDIYGYTF. CDR3 in DNA: TGTGCCAGCTCACCAGGGCAGAGGGACATCTATGGCTACACCTTC.

This clone was counted a single time. V and J are TRBV2 and TRBJ2-1; 10 bases fit TRBD1. The CDR3 loop spans 13 amino acids. V was clipped by 3 bases and J by 8 bases; unmatched bases: 1. The germline V gene encodes CDR1 SNHLY and CDR2 FYNNEI. Here the CDR3 DNA reads TGTGCCAGCAGTGACGGGACAGGGGATGAGCAGTTCTTC. Its translation: CASSDGTGDEQFF.

The chain uses TRBV4-3 and TRBJ1-6; perhaps TRBD1 as D (5 bases). V was clipped by 0 bases and J by 9 bases, with 6 bases between them. This CDR3 spans 13 amino acids. Germline CDR1 reads LGHNA; CDR2 reads YSLEER. This chain's CDR3 is CASSQEGASPLHF. Written as DNA, the CDR3 is TGCGCCAGCAGCCAAGAAGGGGCTTCACCCCTCCACTTT.

The chain combines TRBV27 with TRBJ1-5; 8 bases agree with TRBD1. The V segment lost 7 bases and the J segment 2 bases; nucleotides outside the gene matches: 4. The CDR3 covers 14 residues. In germline, CDR1 is MNHEY, CDR2 SMNVEV (reference sequence). Here the CDR3 reads CASTPTGGNQPQHF. The CDR3 DNA is TGTGCCAGCACCCCGACAGGGGGCAATCAGCCCCAGCATTTT.

The chain links TRBV12-3 or TRBV12-4 to TRBJ1-2, with D perhaps matching TRBD1 (6 bases). The V and J ends lost 6 bases and 3 bases respectively, with 11 bases between them. This CDR3 is 13 amino acids long. DNA for the CDR3: TGTGCCAGCAGCATGACAGGCTACTATGGCTACACCTTC. Residues: CASSMTGYYGYTF.

The V call is TRBV7-2, the J call TRBJ1-1; D gene ambiguous. The germline V and J ends were trimmed by 1 base and 0 bases, with 9 bases remaining between them. Germline lookup yields CDR1 SGHTA and CDR2 FQGNSA. The CDR3 loop spans 15 amino acids. The CDR3 nucleotides are TGTGCCAGCAGCTTAGGGGCGGGGATGAACACTGAAGCTTTCTTT. Residues: CASSLGAGMNTEAFF.

V is TRBV23-1 and J is TRBJ2-7, with a possible D match to TRBD1 (5 bases). TRBV23-1 is an ORF, with its function uncertain. V shed 11 bases and J shed 0 bases, with 14 bases lying between them. This CDR3 is built from 13 residues. The CDR3 reads CALSGWSSYEQYF. The CDR3 DNA sequence: TGCGCCCTATCAGGGTGGAGCTCCTACGAGCAGTACTTC.

This clone was seen only once. The chain has TRBV6-5 and TRBJ1-6, with TRBD1 matching 7 bases. Germline lookup yields CDR1 MNHEY and CDR2 SVGAGI. The CDR3 is made up of 15 amino acids. With 6 bases clipped from V and 5 bases from J, the junction kept 7 bases outside the gene matches. The CDR3 bases are TGTGCCAGCAGGACCCCGACAGGGAATAATTCACCCCTCCACTTT. Amino acid sequence: CASRTPTGNNSPLHF.

The chain recombines TRBV19 with TRBJ1-2, with 10 bases matching TRBD1. CDR3 length: 13 residues. J was trimmed by 6 bases and V by 6 bases; bases with no gene match: 4. Per germline, CDR1 LNHDA and CDR2 SQIVND (reference sequence). The CDR3 region has the DNA TGTGCCAGTAGCGGACAGGGGGTGGATGGCTACACCTTC. Its protein is CASSGQGVDGYTF.

This clone has a handful of counts. The chain has TRBV27 and TRBJ2-7; D is ambiguous. V was cut by 4 bases and J by 7 bases, with 14 bases left in between. The V gene's germline CDR1 is MNHEY and CDR2 SMNVEV (reference sequence). There are 13 residues in the CDR3. CDR3 nucleotide sequence: TGTGCCAGCAGTTCCCTCTTGGGCAATGAGCAGTACTTC. Amino acid sequence: CASSSLLGNEQYF.

This chain connects TRBV4-2 to TRBJ2-5, with 7 bases matching TRBD1. Germline CDR1 reads LGHNA; CDR2 reads YNFKEQ. This CDR3 contains 15 residues. The V and J ends lost 4 bases and 1 base, in that order; junction bases with no gene match: 6. DNA for the CDR3: TGTGCCAGCAGCCTAACCCGGGACAGCCAAGAGACCCAGTACTTC. Translating gives CASSLTRDSQETQYF.

The CDR3 DNA follows: TGTGCCAGCAGTGTAGATAACACCGGGGAGCTGTTTTTT. Amino acids: CASSVDNTGELFF. The chain has TRBV2 and TRBJ2-2; D gene unclear. Germline V gene data show CDR1 as SNHLY and CDR2 as FYNNEI. V was shortened by 4 bases and J by 2 bases, with 5 bases between the two germline ends. CDR3 length: 13 amino acids.

In nucleotides, the CDR3 is TGCGCCAGCAGCCCGCTTCTTAGGGGCACCGGGGAGCTGTTTTTT. Its protein product is CASSPLLRGTGELFF. This chain links TRBV4-1 with TRBJ2-2, with a possible D match to TRBD1 (5 bases). The germline gives CDR1 MGHRA, CDR2 YSYEKL. V was trimmed by 4 bases and J by 4 bases, leaving 13 bases between them. This CDR3 contains 15 residues.

In this sample, this clone turned up once. This chain links TRBV7-2 with TRBJ2-1; 8 bases line up with TRBD2. This CDR3 comprises 15 residues. CDR1 is SGHTA, CDR2 FQGNSA, per germline. The ends lost 4 bases at V and 7 bases at J; junction bases unmatched: 9. The CDR3 reads CASSSWTSLGNEQFF. The DNA of the CDR3 is TGTGCCAGCAGCTCATGGACTAGCCTGGGGAATGAGCAGTTCTTC.

This rearrangement joins TRBV7-2 to TRBJ2-1; 7 bases match TRBD1. Germline-derived CDR1 and CDR2 are SGHTA and FQGNSA. The V gene end was trimmed by 0 bases and the J gene end by 6 bases; junction bases not matched to a gene: 8. The length of the CDR3 is 16 residues. The CDR3 protein is CASSLASGGAPNEQFF. The CDR3, as DNA: TGTGCCAGCAGCTTAGCGTCAGGGGGAGCTCCCAATGAGCAGTTCTTC.

The chain carries TRBV11-2 and TRBJ2-7, with 9 positions matching TRBD1. V lost 1 base to trimming and J lost 1 base; unmatched junction nucleotides: 8. The V gene's germline CDR1 is SGHAT and CDR2 FQNNGV. The CDR3 runs to 17 residues. The CDR3 bases are TGTGCCAGCAGCTTAGGGGTTGTTGGGACAGGGTCCTACGAGCAGTACTTC. Translated, it gives CASSLGVVGTGSYEQYF.

Only one count was recorded for this clone. The chain has TRBV14 and TRBJ1-2, with D possibly being TRBD1 (5 bases). Trimming took off 3 bases at V and 7 bases at J, with 18 bases between the two ends. The CDR3 is 15 residues long. Germline V gives CDR1 SGHDN, CDR2 FVKESK. The CDR3 spells CASSQSTGLRGGYTF. CDR3 DNA: TGTGCCAGCAGCCAGTCAACAGGTCTAAGGGGTGGCTACACCTTC.

The rearrangement joins TRBV30 to TRBJ2-3; 8 bases align to TRBD2. V shed 2 bases and J 1 base; nucleotides not matched to a gene: 8. This CDR3 is 16 amino acids long. Germline CDR1 and CDR2: GTSNPN and SVGIG (reference sequence). CDR3 sequence reads: CAWSPGGRGGTDTQYF. The CDR3 DNA is TGTGCCTGGAGTCCAGGTGGGCGGGGGGGCACAGATACGCAGTATTTT.

As concerns this clone: The germline gene is not matched at one end of the junction; a read error may be the cause. The genes are TRBV3-1 (or the pseudogene TRBV3-2) and TRBJ2-3; D call uncertain. The CDR3 sequence is 15 residues long. Germline V gene lookup returns CDR1 LGHDT and CDR2 YNNKEL (reference sequence). The CDR3 is CASRQGWLVLDTQYF. The DNA of the CDR3 is TGTGCCAGCAGACAAGGTTGGCTAGTGCTAGATACGCAGTATTTT.

The rearrangement links TRBV7-2 to TRBJ2-2; TRBD1 matches 11 bases. The J segment lost 6 bases and the V segment lost 5 bases, leaving 5 bases of the junction unmatched. CDR1 is SGHTA and CDR2 is FQGNSA in the germline V gene. The CDR3 loop spans 15 amino acids. CDR3 nucleotide sequence: TGTGCCAGCAGCCGCCCGGGACAGGGGGCCGGGGAGCTGTTTTTT. Translated, it gives CASSRPGQGAGELFF. The variable domain in full, completed from reference TRBV7-2 and TRBJ2-2, reads GAGVSQSPSNKVTEKGKDVELRCDPISGHTALYWYRQSLGQGLEFLIYFQGNSAPDKSGLPSDRFSAERTGGSVSTLTIQRTQQEDSAVYLCASSRPGQGAGELFFGEGSRLTVL.

The chain employs TRBV5-1 and TRBJ2-2; D unclear. The V gene lost 1 base and the J gene lost 3 bases, with 4 bases spanning the gap. Germline loops: CDR1 SGHRS, CDR2 YFSETQ. This CDR3 contains 13 residues. The CDR3, as DNA: TGCGCCAGCAGCTTGACGGACACCGGGGAGCTGTTTTTT. This codes for CASSLTDTGELFF.

This chain joins TRBV3-1 (or the pseudogene TRBV3-2) and TRBJ1-1; D gene uncertain. The V gene's germline CDR1 is LGHDT and CDR2 YNNKEL (reference sequence). This CDR3 has 14 residues. V gave up 0 bases and J gave up 4 bases, with 9 bases separating them. As DNA, the CDR3 is TGTGCCAGCAGCCAAGACAGGATAGGCACTGAAGCTTTCTTT. Translating it yields CASSQDRIGTEAFF.

This chain uses TRBV7-6 with TRBJ1-1; tentatively, D is TRBD1 (5 bases). V lost 5 bases and J 1 base, leaving 20 bases between the germline ends. The CDR3 totals 17 residues. Germline loops: CDR1 SGHVS, CDR2 FNYEAQ. This chain's CDR3 is CASSPSYMDKPNTEAFF. The CDR3 DNA is TGTGCCAGCAGCCCCAGTTATATGGACAAGCCGAACACTGAAGCTTTCTTT. The whole variable domain, filled in from reference TRBV7-6 and TRBJ1-1, reads GAGVSQSPRYKVTKRGQDVALRCDPISGHVSLYWYRQALGQGPEFLTYFNYEAQQDKSGLPNDRFSAERPEGSISTLTIQRTEQRDSAMYRCASSPSYMDKPNTEAFFGQGTRLTVV.

The chain carries TRBV5-1 and TRBJ2-1; no reliable D call. Germline values: CDR1 SGHRS, CDR2 YFSETQ. V gave up 0 bases and J gave up 8 bases, with 12 bases separating them. This CDR3 has 14 amino acids. The CDR3 DNA reads as TGCGCCAGCAGCTTGGTGGCTTATGGTGATGAGCAGTTCTTC. Translation: CASSLVAYGDEQFF.

This chain uses TRBV28 with TRBJ2-2; 9 bases fit TRBD2. The CDR3 is made up of 17 amino acids. Per germline, CDR1 MDHEN and CDR2 SYDVKM. The V and J ends lost 4 bases and 0 bases, in that order; junction bases with no gene match: 6. CDR3 residues: CASSSQAGGPNTGELFF. CDR3 DNA: TGTGCCAGCAGTTCGCAAGCGGGGGGACCGAACACCGGGGAGCTGTTTTTT.

This chain joins TRBV3-1 (or the pseudogene TRBV3-2) and TRBJ1-5, with D maybe TRBD1 (6 bases). Deletions cut 1 base from V and 3 bases from J, with 10 bases between. The CDR3 totals 15 residues. Per germline, CDR1 LGHDT and CDR2 YNNKEL (reference sequence). CDR3 in amino acids: CASSQAGDTNQPQHF. The CDR3 bases are TGTGCCAGCAGCCAAGCAGGGGACACCAATCAGCCCCAGCATTTT.

The chain recombines TRBV28 with TRBJ2-7; 8 nucleotides line up with TRBD1. CDR3 size: 13 residues. V lost 4 bases, J lost 5 bases, and 4 bases stayed unmatched. Per germline, CDR1 MDHEN and CDR2 SYDVKM. The CDR3: CASSSGQGNEQYF. The CDR3 coding sequence is TGTGCCAGCAGTTCCGGACAGGGCAACGAGCAGTACTTC.

V gene TRBV5-8 combines with J gene TRBJ2-7; TRBD1 is a possible D gene (6 bases). The CDR3 consists of 12 residues. V shed 5 bases and J shed 6 bases, with 12 bases lying between them. Germline V gives CDR1 SGHTS, CDR2 YDEGEE. The CDR3 coding sequence is TGTGCCAGCAGAACAGGGCTGGTCGAGCAGTACTTC. Protein: CASRTGLVEQYF.